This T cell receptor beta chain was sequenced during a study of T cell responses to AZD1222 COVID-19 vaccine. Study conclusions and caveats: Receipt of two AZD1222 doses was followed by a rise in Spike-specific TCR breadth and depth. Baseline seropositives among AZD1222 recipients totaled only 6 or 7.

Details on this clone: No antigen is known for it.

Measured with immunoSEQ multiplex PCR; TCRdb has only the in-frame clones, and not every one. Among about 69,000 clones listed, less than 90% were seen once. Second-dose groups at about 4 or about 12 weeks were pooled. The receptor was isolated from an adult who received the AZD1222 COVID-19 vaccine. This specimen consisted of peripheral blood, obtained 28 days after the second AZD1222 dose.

Here the CDR3 DNA reads TGTGCCACCAGTGACAGGGGCACCGGGGAGCTGTTTTTT. It yields the protein CATSDRGTGELFF. J is TRBJ2-2 and V is TRBV24-1; the D gene is possibly TRBD1 (6 bases). This CDR3 comprises 13 residues. Deletions cut 4 bases from V and 4 bases from J, with 6 bases between. Germline V gene sequence: CDR1 KGHDR, CDR2 SFDVKD.